These 7 T cell receptor beta chains originate from one sample sequenced in a study of T cell responses to AZD1222 COVID-19 vaccine. The assay was immunoSEQ multiplex PCR, and TCRdb's table has in-frame clones only and misses some. The sample holds tens of thousands of clones, 89% seen once. The source was peripheral blood, collected 28 days after the second AZD1222 dose. These receptors all come from an adult who received the AZD1222 COVID-19 vaccine.

This sequence joins TRBV2 and TRBJ1-2; D unclear. The CDR3 consists of 15 residues. CDR1 and CDR2 (germline): SNHLY, FYNNEI. The V end was cut by 2 bases, the J end by 7 bases, with 17 bases between. CDR3 DNA sequence: TGTGCCAGCAGTGAAAATCGTAGGATTGATGGTGGCTACACCTTC. Amino acids: CASSENRRIDGGYTF. Full variable domain (rest looked up from reference TRBV2 and TRBJ1-2): EPEVTQTPSHQVTQMGQEVILRCVPISNHLYFYWYRQILGQKVEFLVSFYNNEISEKSEIFDDQFSVERPDGSNFTLKIRSTKLEDSAMYFCASSENRRIDGGYTFGSGTRLTVV.

The chain carries TRBV4-3 and TRBJ2-7, with TRBD1 matching 11 bases. Germline assignment: CDR1 LGHNA and CDR2 YSLEER. The junction had 7 bases not matched to a gene; V was cut back by 5 bases and J by 7 bases. The CDR3 totals 14 residues. The CDR3 DNA reads as TGCGCCAGCAGCGAAGGACAGGGGGCGCTTGAGCAGTACTTC. Protein: CASSEGQGALEQYF.

This rearrangement joins TRBV7-6 to TRBJ1-6; no clear D. Germline CDR1 and CDR2: SGHVS and FNYEAQ. The CDR3 totals 14 residues. V lost 4 bases to trimming and J lost 0 bases, with 4 bases between them. The CDR3 loop is CASSSSSYNSPLHF. Written as DNA, the CDR3 is TGTGCCAGCAGCTCGAGCTCCTATAATTCACCCCTCCACTTT.

Only a few counts were recorded for this clone. This sequence joins TRBV9 and TRBJ2-7; D not certain. Germline V gene sequence: CDR1 SGDLS, CDR2 YYNGEE. This CDR3 is 14 amino acids long. Trimming removed 6 bases at V and 0 bases at J, with 13 bases between. CDR3 nucleotides: TGTGCCAGCACGGTAGGCCCTAGCTCCTACGAGCAGTACTTC. Encoded protein: CASTVGPSSYEQYF.

The chain carries TRBV28 and TRBJ2-1; D perhaps matches TRBD2 (5 bases). Germline V gene sequence: CDR1 MDHEN, CDR2 SYDVKM. CDR3 length equals 15 residues. Trimming cost V 6 bases and J 7 bases, with 19 bases left between them. The CDR3 region is CASSRSAPRANEQFF. CDR3 in DNA: TGTGCCAGCAGCCGTTCCGCTCCGCGGGCTAATGAGCAGTTCTTC.

In DNA, the CDR3 is TGTGCCAGCGGACCCGAGGGGGGCTTAGGGACTGAAGCTTTCTTT. Residues: CASGPEGGLGTEAFF. This chain connects TRBV7-3 to TRBJ1-1; weak D call: TRBD1 (6 bases). The CDR3 loop spans 15 amino acids. The germline gives CDR1 SGHTA, CDR2 FQGTGA. Trimming left V 8 bases short and J 5 bases short, with 21 bases between.

J is TRBJ2-7 and V is TRBV4-3, with no clear D. The CDR3 is made up of 13 amino acids. The V end lost 1 base, the J end lost 6 bases, and 10 bases lay between the germline ends. The germline CDR1 and CDR2 sequences are LGHNA and YSLEER. The CDR3 region is CASSQVGQSEQYF. CDR3 DNA: TGCGCCAGCAGCCAAGTCGGGCAGTCCGAGCAGTACTTC.